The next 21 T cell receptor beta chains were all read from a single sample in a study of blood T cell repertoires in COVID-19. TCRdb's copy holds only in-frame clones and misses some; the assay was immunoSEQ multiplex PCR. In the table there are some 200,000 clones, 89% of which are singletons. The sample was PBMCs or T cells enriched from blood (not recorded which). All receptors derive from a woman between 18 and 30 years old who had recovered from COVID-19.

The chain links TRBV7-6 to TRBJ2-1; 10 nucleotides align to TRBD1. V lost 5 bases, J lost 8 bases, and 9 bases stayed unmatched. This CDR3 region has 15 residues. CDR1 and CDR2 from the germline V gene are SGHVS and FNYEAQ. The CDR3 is CASSPVPGQGHEQFF. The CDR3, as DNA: TGTGCCAGCAGCCCGGTCCCGGGACAGGGGCATGAGCAGTTCTTC.

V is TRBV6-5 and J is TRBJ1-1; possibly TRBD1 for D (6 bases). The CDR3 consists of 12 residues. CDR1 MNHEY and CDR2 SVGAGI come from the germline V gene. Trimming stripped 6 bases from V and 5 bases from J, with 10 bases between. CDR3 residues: CASSQRGTEAFF. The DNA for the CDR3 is TGTGCCAGCAGCCAAAGGGGGACTGAAGCTTTCTTT.

Written as DNA, the CDR3 is TGTGCCAGCAGCTCGGGACAAGGTGGCTACGAGCAGTACTTC. Encoded protein: CASSSGQGGYEQYF. This rearrangement joins TRBV14 to TRBJ2-7, with TRBD1 as a possible D gene (6 bases). The germline gives CDR1 SGHDN, CDR2 FVKESK. The V end was cut by 5 bases, the J end by 3 bases, with 14 bases between. CDR3 length: 14 amino acids.

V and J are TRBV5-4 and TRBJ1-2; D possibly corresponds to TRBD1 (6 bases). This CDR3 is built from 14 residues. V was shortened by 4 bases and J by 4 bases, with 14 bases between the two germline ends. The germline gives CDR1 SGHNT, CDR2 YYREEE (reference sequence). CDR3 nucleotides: TGTGCCAGCAGCAAGCGGACAGTAGGCTATGGCTACACCTTC. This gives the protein CASSKRTVGYGYTF.

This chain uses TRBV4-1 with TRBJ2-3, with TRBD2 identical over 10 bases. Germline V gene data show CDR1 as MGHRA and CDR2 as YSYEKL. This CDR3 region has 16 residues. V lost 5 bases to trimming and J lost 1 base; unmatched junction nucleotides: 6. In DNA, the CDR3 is TGCGCCAGCAGCGAAAGTGGGACTAGCGGCACAGATACGCAGTATTTT. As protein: CASSESGTSGTDTQYF.

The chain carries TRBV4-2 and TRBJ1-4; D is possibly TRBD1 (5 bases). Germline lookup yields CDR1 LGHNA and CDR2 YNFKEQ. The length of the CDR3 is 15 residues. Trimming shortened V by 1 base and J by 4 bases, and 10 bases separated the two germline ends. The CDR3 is CASSQVGGGNEKLFF. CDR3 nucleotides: TGTGCCAGCAGCCAAGTAGGCGGGGGTAATGAAAAACTGTTTTTT.

The CDR3 DNA follows: TGTGCCAGCAGCGAGGGACTAGAGACGCAGTATTTT. It encodes CASSEGLETQYF. The rearrangement joins TRBV5-6 to TRBJ2-3, with 8 bases fitting TRBD2. Per germline, CDR1 SGHDT and CDR2 YYEEEE. J gave up 9 bases and V 4 bases, and 4 bases lay outside the gene matches. There are 12 residues in the CDR3. Complete variable domain (other parts from reference TRBV5-6 and TRBJ2-3): DAGVTQSPTHLIKTRGQQVTLRCSPKSGHDTVSWYQQALGQGPQFIFQYYEEEERQRGNFPDRFSGHQFPNYSSELNVNALLLGDSALYLCASSEGLETQYFGPGTRLTVL.

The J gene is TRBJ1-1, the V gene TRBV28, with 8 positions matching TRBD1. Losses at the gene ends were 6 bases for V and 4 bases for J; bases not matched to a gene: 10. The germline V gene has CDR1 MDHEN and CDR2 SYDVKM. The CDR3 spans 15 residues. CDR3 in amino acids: CASRFSRTGSTEAFF. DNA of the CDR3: TGTGCCAGCAGATTCTCTAGGACAGGGAGCACTGAAGCTTTCTTT.

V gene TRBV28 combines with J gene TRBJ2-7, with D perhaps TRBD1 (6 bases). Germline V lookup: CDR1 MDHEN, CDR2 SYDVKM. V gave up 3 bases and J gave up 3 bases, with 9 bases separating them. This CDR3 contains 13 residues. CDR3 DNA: TGTGCCAGCAGTTTGGCAGGGGACTACGAGCAGTACTTC. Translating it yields CASSLAGDYEQYF.

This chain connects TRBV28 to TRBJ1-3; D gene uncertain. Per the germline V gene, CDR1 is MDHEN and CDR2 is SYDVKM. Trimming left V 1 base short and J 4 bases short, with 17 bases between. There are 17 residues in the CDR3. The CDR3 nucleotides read TGTGCCAGCAGTTTATTCAGTTTGGGCCATGGGGGAAACACCATATATTTT. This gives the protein CASSLFSLGHGGNTIYF. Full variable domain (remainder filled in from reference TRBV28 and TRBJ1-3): DVKVTQSSRYLVKRTGEKVFLECVQDMDHENMFWYRQDPGLGLRLIYFSYDVKMKEKGDIPEGYSVSREKKERFSLILESASTNQTSMYLCASSLFSLGHGGNTIYFGEGSWLTVV.

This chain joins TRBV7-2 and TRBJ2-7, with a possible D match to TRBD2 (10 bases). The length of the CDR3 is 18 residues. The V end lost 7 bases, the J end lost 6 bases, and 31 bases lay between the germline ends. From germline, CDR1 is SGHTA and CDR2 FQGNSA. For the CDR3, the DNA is TGTGCCAGCATCCCGCGGGACAGGGATCGACTAGCGGGTTTCGAGCAGTACTTC. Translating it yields CASIPRDRDRLAGFEQYF.

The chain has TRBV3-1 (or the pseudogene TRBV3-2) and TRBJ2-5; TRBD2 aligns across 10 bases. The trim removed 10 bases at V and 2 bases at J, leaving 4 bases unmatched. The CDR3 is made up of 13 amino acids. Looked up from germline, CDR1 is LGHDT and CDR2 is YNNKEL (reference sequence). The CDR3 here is CATRTSGQETQYF. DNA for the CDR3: TGTGCCACCCGGACTAGCGGTCAAGAGACCCAGTACTTC.

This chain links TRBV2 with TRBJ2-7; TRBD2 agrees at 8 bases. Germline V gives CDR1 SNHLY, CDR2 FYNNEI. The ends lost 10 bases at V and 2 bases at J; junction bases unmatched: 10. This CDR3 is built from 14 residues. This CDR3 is CATKETGLAYEQYF. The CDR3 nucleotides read TGTGCCACCAAAGAGACGGGACTAGCCTACGAGCAGTACTTC.

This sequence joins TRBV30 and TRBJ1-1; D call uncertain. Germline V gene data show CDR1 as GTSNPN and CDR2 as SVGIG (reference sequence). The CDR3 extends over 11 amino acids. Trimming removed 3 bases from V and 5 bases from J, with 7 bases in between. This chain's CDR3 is CAWSEITEAFF. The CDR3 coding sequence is TGTGCCTGGAGCGAGATAACTGAAGCTTTCTTT.

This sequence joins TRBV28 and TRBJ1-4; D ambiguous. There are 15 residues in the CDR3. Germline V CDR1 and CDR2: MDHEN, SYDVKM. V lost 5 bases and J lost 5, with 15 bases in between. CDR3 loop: CASSPRREQNEKLFF. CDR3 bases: TGTGCCAGCAGTCCCCGTAGGGAGCAGAATGAAAAACTGTTTTTT.

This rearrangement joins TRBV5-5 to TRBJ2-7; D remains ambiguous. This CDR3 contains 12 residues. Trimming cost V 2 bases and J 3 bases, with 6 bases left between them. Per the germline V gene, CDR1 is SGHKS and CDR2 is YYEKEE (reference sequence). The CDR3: CASSLPGYEQYF. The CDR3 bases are TGTGCCAGCAGCTTACCGGGCTACGAGCAGTACTTC.

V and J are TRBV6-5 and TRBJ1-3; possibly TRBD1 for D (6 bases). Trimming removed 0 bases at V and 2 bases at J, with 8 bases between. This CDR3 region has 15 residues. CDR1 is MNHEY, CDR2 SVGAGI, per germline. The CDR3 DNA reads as TGTGCCAGCAGTTACTCCTCAGGGGCTGGAAACACCATATATTTT. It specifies CASSYSSGAGNTIYF.

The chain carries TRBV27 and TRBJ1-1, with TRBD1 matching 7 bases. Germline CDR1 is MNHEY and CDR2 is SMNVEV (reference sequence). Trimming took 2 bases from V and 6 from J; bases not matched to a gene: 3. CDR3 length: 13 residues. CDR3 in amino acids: CASSLPGQPEAFF. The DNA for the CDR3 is TGTGCCAGCAGTTTACCGGGACAGCCTGAAGCTTTCTTT.

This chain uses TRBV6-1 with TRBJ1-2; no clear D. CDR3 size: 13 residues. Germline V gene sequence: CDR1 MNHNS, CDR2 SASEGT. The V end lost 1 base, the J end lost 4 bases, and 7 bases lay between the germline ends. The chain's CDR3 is CASSEGGFYGYTF. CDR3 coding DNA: TGTGCCAGCAGTGAAGGCGGGTTCTATGGCTACACCTTC.

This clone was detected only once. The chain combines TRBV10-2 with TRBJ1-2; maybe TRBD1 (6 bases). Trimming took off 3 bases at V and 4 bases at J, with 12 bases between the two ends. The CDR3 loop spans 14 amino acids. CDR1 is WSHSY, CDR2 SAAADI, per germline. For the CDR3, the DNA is TGCGCCAGCAGTGACGCAGACAGGACCTATGGCTACACCTTC. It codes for CASSDADRTYGYTF.

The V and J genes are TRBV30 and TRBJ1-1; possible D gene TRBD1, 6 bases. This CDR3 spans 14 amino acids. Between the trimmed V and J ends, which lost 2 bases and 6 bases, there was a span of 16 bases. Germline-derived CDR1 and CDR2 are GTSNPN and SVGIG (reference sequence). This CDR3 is CAWSLAGVIAEAFF. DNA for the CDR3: TGTGCCTGGAGTCTGGCAGGGGTTATCGCTGAAGCTTTCTTT. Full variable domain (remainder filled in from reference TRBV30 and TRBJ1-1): SQTIHQWPATLVQPVGSPLSLECTVEGTSNPNLYWYRQAAGRGLQLLFYSVGIGQISSEVPQNLSASRPQDRQFILSSKKLLLSDSGFYLCAWSLAGVIAEAFFGQGTRLTVV.